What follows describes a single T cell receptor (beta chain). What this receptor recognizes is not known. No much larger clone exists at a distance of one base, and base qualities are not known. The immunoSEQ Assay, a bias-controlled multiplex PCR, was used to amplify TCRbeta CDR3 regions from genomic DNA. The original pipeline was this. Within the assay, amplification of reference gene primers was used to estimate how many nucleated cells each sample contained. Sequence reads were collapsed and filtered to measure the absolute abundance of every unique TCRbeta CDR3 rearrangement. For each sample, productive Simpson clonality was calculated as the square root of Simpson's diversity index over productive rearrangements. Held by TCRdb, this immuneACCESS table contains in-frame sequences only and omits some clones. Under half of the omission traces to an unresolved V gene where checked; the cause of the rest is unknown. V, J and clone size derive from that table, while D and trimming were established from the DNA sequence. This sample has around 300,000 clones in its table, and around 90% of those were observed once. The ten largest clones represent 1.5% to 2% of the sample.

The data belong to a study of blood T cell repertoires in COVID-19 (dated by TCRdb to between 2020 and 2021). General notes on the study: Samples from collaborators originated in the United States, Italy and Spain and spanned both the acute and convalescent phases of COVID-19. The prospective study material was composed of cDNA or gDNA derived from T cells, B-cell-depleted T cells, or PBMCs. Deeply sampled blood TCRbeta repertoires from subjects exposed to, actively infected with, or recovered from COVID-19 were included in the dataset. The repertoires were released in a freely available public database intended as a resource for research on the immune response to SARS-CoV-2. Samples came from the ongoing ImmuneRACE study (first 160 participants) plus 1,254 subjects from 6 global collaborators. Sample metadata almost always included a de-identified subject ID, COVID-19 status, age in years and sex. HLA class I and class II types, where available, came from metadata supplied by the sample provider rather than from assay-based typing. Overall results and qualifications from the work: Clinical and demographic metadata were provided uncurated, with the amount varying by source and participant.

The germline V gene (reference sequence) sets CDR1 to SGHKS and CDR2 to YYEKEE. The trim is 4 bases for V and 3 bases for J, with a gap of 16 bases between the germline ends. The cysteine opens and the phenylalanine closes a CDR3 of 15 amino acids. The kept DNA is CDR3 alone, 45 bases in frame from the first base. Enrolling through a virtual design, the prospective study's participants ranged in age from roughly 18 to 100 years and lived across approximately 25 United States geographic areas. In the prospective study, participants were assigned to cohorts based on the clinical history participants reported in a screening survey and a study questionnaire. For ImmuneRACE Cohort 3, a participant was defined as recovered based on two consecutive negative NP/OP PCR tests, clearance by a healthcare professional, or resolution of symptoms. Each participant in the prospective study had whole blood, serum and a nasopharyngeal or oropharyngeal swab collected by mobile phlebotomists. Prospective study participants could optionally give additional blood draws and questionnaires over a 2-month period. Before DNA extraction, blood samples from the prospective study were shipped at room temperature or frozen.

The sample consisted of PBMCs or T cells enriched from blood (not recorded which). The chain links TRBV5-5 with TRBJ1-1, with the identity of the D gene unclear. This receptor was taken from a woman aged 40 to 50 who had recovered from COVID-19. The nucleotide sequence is TGTGCCAGCAGCCTATACACAAGAGGATACACTGAAGCTTTCTTT. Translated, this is CASSLYTRGYTEAFF.